This is a list of T cell receptor beta chains from one sample in a study of T cell repertoires in cytomegalovirus infection. MiXCR, applied by TCRdb to the reads, yields one record per CDR3 protein. The sample yields around 230,000 distinct CDR3 sequences, around 6.6% seen once. The specimen was PBMCs. The receptors originated from a human donor in good health (CMV status not recorded). Some clones in this sample may be carry-over from other donors' samples. Each CDR3 is given with its conserved first and last residue. Each record gives: V gene, clone size, J gene, D gene, CDR3 DNA, CDR3 protein. A D gene is named only where the DNA matches it firmly. Size values are once, few and many counts, or a class for expanded clones, and some rows have none.

V gene: TRBV5-1
clone size: many
J gene: TRBJ1-1
D gene: NA
CDR3 DNA: TGCGCCAGCAGCTCGCTCGGGTGGGAAGCTTTCTTT
CDR3 protein: CASSSLGWEAFF

V gene: TRBV11-3
clone size: many
J gene: TRBJ2-1
D gene: NA
CDR3 DNA: TGTGCCAGCAGCTGGCAGGGCAAGCAAGAGCAGTTCTTC
CDR3 protein: CASSWQGKQEQFF

V gene: TRBV28
clone size: many
J gene: TRBJ1-2
D gene: NA
CDR3 DNA: TGTGCCAGCACCGCCCTAGTCCCGTATGGCTACACCTTC
CDR3 protein: CASTALVPYGYTF

V gene: TRBV11-2
clone size: many
J gene: TRBJ2-5
D gene: NA
CDR3 DNA: TGTGCCAGCAGCTTAGCGGGCCAGACCCAGTACTTC
CDR3 protein: CASSLAGQTQYF

V gene: TRBV28
clone size: NA
J gene: TRBJ2-2
D gene: TRBD1
CDR3 DNA: TGTGCCAGCCTTACGGGACAGATCACCGGGGAGCTGTTTTTT
CDR3 protein: CASLTGQITGELFF

V gene: TRBV4-3
clone size: NA
J gene: TRBJ2-1
D gene: TRBD2
CDR3 DNA: TGCGCCAGCAGCCAAGACTTGACACTAGCGGGGGGCAGTCCTTACAATGAGCAGTTCTTC
CDR3 protein: CASSQDLTLAGGSPYNEQFF

V gene: TRBV14
clone size: many
J gene: TRBJ2-1
D gene: NA
CDR3 DNA: TGTGCCAGCAGCCAAGGGTCGCTAGCCACCAATGAGCAGTTCTTC
CDR3 protein: CASSQGSLATNEQFF

V gene: TRBV2
clone size: many
J gene: TRBJ2-7
D gene: TRBD2
CDR3 DNA: TGTGCCAGCCGAGGGACTAGCGGTATCTCCTACGAGCAGTACTTC
CDR3 protein: CASRGTSGISYEQYF

V gene: TRBV6-5
clone size: many
J gene: TRBJ2-3
D gene: NA
CDR3 DNA: TGTGCCAGCAGTTACGGCCTCTCGAGTACGCAGTATTTT
CDR3 protein: CASSYGLSSTQYF

V gene: TRBV7-9
clone size: NA
J gene: TRBJ1-1
D gene: NA
CDR3 DNA: TGTGCCAGCAGCGAGCCCGCCGGGCAGCCCAGGGGCACTGAAGCTTTCTTT
CDR3 protein: CASSEPAGQPRGTEAFF

V gene: TRBV10-3
clone size: many
J gene: TRBJ2-5
D gene: TRBD2
CDR3 DNA: TGTGCCACCAGGACTAGCGGGGGACCCTCGGAGACCCAGTACTTC
CDR3 protein: CATRTSGGPSETQYF

V gene: TRBV7-2
clone size: many
J gene: TRBJ2-7
D gene: NA
CDR3 DNA: TGTGCCAGCAGCTTTTCCGCGGTAACCTACGAGCAGTACTTC
CDR3 protein: CASSFSAVTYEQYF

V gene: TRBV7-9
clone size: many
J gene: TRBJ1-6
D gene: NA
CDR3 DNA: TGTGCCAGCAGCTCCAGGACAGATAATTCACCCCTCCACTTT
CDR3 protein: CASSSRTDNSPLHF

V gene: TRBV7-9
clone size: many
J gene: TRBJ1-6
D gene: NA
CDR3 DNA: TGTGCCAGCAGCGAACAGCCGAATAATTCACCCCTCCACTTT
CDR3 protein: CASSEQPNNSPLHF

V gene: TRBV29-1
clone size: many
J gene: TRBJ2-1
D gene: TRBD2
CDR3 DNA: TGCAGCGTTGGGGGACTAGCGAACTACAATGAGCAGTTCTTC
CDR3 protein: CSVGGLANYNEQFF

V gene: TRBV7-9
clone size: few
J gene: TRBJ1-2
D gene: TRBD1
CDR3 DNA: TGTGCCAGCAGCCCAGGACCACAGGGGGCTGGGGGCTACACCTTC
CDR3 protein: CASSPGPQGAGGYTF

V gene: TRBV6-2/TRBV6-3
clone size: many
J gene: TRBJ1-5
D gene: TRBD1
CDR3 DNA: TGTGCCAGCAGTTACTCGAAGGGGGCGCGGAATCAGCCCCAGCATTTT
CDR3 protein: CASSYSKGARNQPQHF

V gene: TRBV5-6
clone size: once
J gene: TRBJ2-7
D gene: NA
CDR3 DNA: TGTGCCAGCACCGGGACCCTAGCGACCTACGAGCAGTACTTC
CDR3 protein: CASTGTLATYEQYF

V gene: TRBV7-2
clone size: many
J gene: TRBJ1-2
D gene: TRBD1
CDR3 DNA: TGTGCCAGCAGCCCGGGAACAGGGGGCTTTAGCGGCTACACCTTC
CDR3 protein: CASSPGTGGFSGYTF

V gene: TRBV7-2
clone size: many
J gene: TRBJ1-1
D gene: TRBD1
CDR3 DNA: TGTGCCAGCAGCTCTAGACAGGGTAGGGGCACTGAAGCTTTCTTT
CDR3 protein: CASSSRQGRGTEAFF

V gene: TRBV20-1
clone size: NA
J gene: TRBJ1-1
D gene: NA
CDR3 DNA: TGCAGTGCTAGAGATTTTGGATGGGACACTGAAGCTTTCTTT
CDR3 protein: CSARDFGWDTEAFF

V gene: TRBV29-1
clone size: many
J gene: TRBJ2-1
D gene: NA
CDR3 DNA: TGCAGCGTTGAGGTCGTTCTCTACAATGAGCAGTTCTTC
CDR3 protein: CSVEVVLYNEQFF

V gene: TRBV7-9
clone size: NA
J gene: TRBJ2-2
D gene: NA
CDR3 DNA: TGTGCCAGCAGCTTAACACAGGGGAGGACCGGGGAGCTGTTTTTT
CDR3 protein: CASSLTQGRTGELFF

V gene: TRBV4-2
clone size: many
J gene: TRBJ1-2
D gene: NA
CDR3 DNA: TGTGCCAGCAGCCGTTCGGGGAGCTATGGCTACACCTTC
CDR3 protein: CASSRSGSYGYTF

V gene: TRBV7-8
clone size: many
J gene: TRBJ2-4
D gene: TRBD1
CDR3 DNA: TGTGCCAGCAAGGGGGCCGGAGACATTCAGTACTTC
CDR3 protein: CASKGAGDIQYF

V gene: TRBV7-2
clone size: many
J gene: TRBJ1-1
D gene: TRBD1
CDR3 DNA: TGTGCCAGCAGCACGAGACAGGGCCTGAACACTGAAGCTTTCTTT
CDR3 protein: CASSTRQGLNTEAFF

V gene: TRBV7-2
clone size: many
J gene: TRBJ2-7
D gene: TRBD2
CDR3 DNA: TGTGCCAGCAGCTTAGTTACTAGCGGGTTCTACGAGCAGTACTTC
CDR3 protein: CASSLVTSGFYEQYF

V gene: TRBV11-2
clone size: many
J gene: TRBJ2-1
D gene: TRBD2
CDR3 DNA: TGTGCCAGCAGCTTAGTCGGCGGAACTAGCGGGGGGGATGAGCAGTTCTTC
CDR3 protein: CASSLVGGTSGGDEQFF

V gene: TRBV12-3/TRBV12-4
clone size: many
J gene: TRBJ2-4
D gene: NA
CDR3 DNA: TGTGCCAGCAGTCCATCCACGGGCGGACGCGAGGGGAACATTCAGTACTTC
CDR3 protein: CASSPSTGGREGNIQYF

V gene: TRBV6-2/TRBV6-3
clone size: many
J gene: TRBJ2-2
D gene: NA
CDR3 DNA: TGTGCCAGCCATGACCCGGGACACATGAACACCGGGGAGCTGTTTTTT
CDR3 protein: CASHDPGHMNTGELFF